A selection of T cell receptor beta chains follows, all from one sample in a study of technical replicates of blood from several donors. The method was immunoSEQ multiplex PCR; TCRdb's version includes in-frame clones alone and lacks a portion of them. This sample has 64,000 or so clones, with approximately 97% found just once. The sample was T cells isolated from PBMCs. The receptor source for this set is a human donor in good health. CDR3s include the opening cysteine and the closing phenylalanine or tryptophan. A D gene is named only where the DNA matches it firmly. The size entry is marked missing in some rows and otherwise reads once, few, many or a size class.

d_gene: -; j_gene: TRBJ2-7; v_gene: TRBV5-1; abundance: -; CDR3nt: TGCGCCAGCAGTCATGAACAGGGTGCTTACGAGCAGTACTTC; CDR3aa: CASSHEQGAYEQYF
d_gene: -; j_gene: TRBJ1-3; v_gene: TRBV9; abundance: few; CDR3nt: TGTGCCAGCAGGGCATTCTCTGGAAACACCATATATTTT; CDR3aa: CASRAFSGNTIYF
d_gene: -; j_gene: TRBJ2-5; v_gene: TRBV4-2; abundance: -; CDR3nt: TGTGCCAGCAGCCAAGTCGGCGGAGGGGAGACCCAGTACTTC; CDR3aa: CASSQVGGGETQYF
d_gene: TRBD1; j_gene: TRBJ2-4; v_gene: TRBV14; abundance: -; CDR3nt: TGTGCCAGCAGCCAAGATCGGCAGGGGGTCACAGACATTCAGTACTTC; CDR3aa: CASSQDRQGVTDIQYF
d_gene: TRBD2; j_gene: TRBJ2-7; v_gene: TRBV18; abundance: -; CDR3nt: TGTGCCAGCTCACCTACCGGGGGGGCTAGGGTAGACTACGAGCAGTACTTC; CDR3aa: CASSPTGGARVDYEQYF
d_gene: TRBD1; j_gene: TRBJ1-5; v_gene: TRBV7-6; abundance: -; CDR3nt: TGTGCCAGCAGCTTGGGACAGGGGTTTCAGCCCCAGCATTTT; CDR3aa: CASSLGQGFQPQHF
d_gene: TRBD1; j_gene: TRBJ2-7; v_gene: TRBV28; abundance: -; CDR3nt: TGTGCCAGCGTGGACAGGGGCTACGAGCAGTACTTC; CDR3aa: CASVDRGYEQYF
d_gene: TRBD1; j_gene: TRBJ2-2; v_gene: TRBV4-1; abundance: once; CDR3nt: TGCGCCAGCAGCCCGGACAGGGCCGGGGAGCTGTTTTTT; CDR3aa: CASSPDRAGELFF
d_gene: -; j_gene: TRBJ2-3; v_gene: TRBV2; abundance: once; CDR3nt: TGTGCCAGCACGAGCACAGATACGCAGTATTTT; CDR3aa: CASTSTDTQYF
d_gene: -; j_gene: TRBJ1-5; v_gene: TRBV4-1; abundance: -; CDR3nt: TGCGCCAGCAGCCAAGTACGCGGGTTCGGTCTAAGCAATCAGCCCCAGCATTTT; CDR3aa: CASSQVRGFGLSNQPQHF
d_gene: -; j_gene: TRBJ1-4; v_gene: TRBV6-5; abundance: -; CDR3nt: TGTGCCAGCAGACAGAAGACCGAAAAACTGTTTTTT; CDR3aa: CASRQKTEKLFF
d_gene: TRBD1; j_gene: TRBJ1-2; v_gene: TRBV30; abundance: -; CDR3nt: TGTGCCTGGAGTAAACTGGACAGGCAGTCGATAAACTATGGCTACACCTTC; CDR3aa: CAWSKLDRQSINYGYTF
d_gene: -; j_gene: TRBJ1-1; v_gene: TRBV11-1; abundance: -; CDR3nt: TGTGCCAGCAGCACAACTCGGGGGTTCACTGAAGCTTTCTTT; CDR3aa: CASSTTRGFTEAFF
d_gene: -; j_gene: TRBJ2-1; v_gene: TRBV6-5; abundance: -; CDR3nt: TGTGCCAGCAGACAGGGCTCCTACAATGAGCAGTTCTTC; CDR3aa: CASRQGSYNEQFF
d_gene: TRBD1; j_gene: TRBJ2-7; v_gene: TRBV28; abundance: -; CDR3nt: TGTGCCAGCAGATACAGGGGGCCCTCCTCCTACGAGCAGTACTTC; CDR3aa: CASRYRGPSSYEQYF
d_gene: TRBD2; j_gene: TRBJ2-7; v_gene: TRBV4-1; abundance: once; CDR3nt: TGCGCCAGCAGCCAACGGACTAGCGGGAGAGGGTACGAGCAGTACTTC; CDR3aa: CASSQRTSGRGYEQYF
d_gene: -; j_gene: TRBJ1-5; v_gene: TRBV2; abundance: -; CDR3nt: TGTGCCAGCTTTGCCCAAGGGGGTGAGCAGCCCCAGCATTTT; CDR3aa: CASFAQGGEQPQHF
d_gene: TRBD1; j_gene: TRBJ1-1; v_gene: TRBV19; abundance: -; CDR3nt: TGTGCCAGTAGTATTGCGATCTTAGGTCAGGGGGCTATGGACACTGAAGCTTTCTTT; CDR3aa: CASSIAILGQGAMDTEAFF
d_gene: TRBD1; j_gene: TRBJ1-1; v_gene: TRBV25-1; abundance: once; CDR3nt: TGTGCCAGCAGTGAATCGACAGGGGGGGACACTGAAGCTTTCTTT; CDR3aa: CASSESTGGDTEAFF
d_gene: -; j_gene: TRBJ1-5; v_gene: TRBV15; abundance: -; CDR3nt: TGTGCCACCAGCAGAGATCGGAATCAGCCCCAGCATTTT; CDR3aa: CATSRDRNQPQHF
d_gene: -; j_gene: TRBJ2-3; v_gene: TRBV9; abundance: once; CDR3nt: TGTGCCAGCAGCGTCAGGGGTGGGGGCACAGATACGCAGTATTTT; CDR3aa: CASSVRGGGTDTQYF
d_gene: -; j_gene: TRBJ1-3; v_gene: TRBV5-4; abundance: -; CDR3nt: TGTGCCAGCAGCTTGGACACCTCTGGAAACACCATATATTTT; CDR3aa: CASSLDTSGNTIYF
d_gene: -; j_gene: TRBJ2-5; v_gene: TRBV7-9; abundance: -; CDR3nt: TGTGCCAGCAGCTTCCTAGTAGAAGAGACCCAGTACTTC; CDR3aa: CASSFLVEETQYF
d_gene: -; j_gene: TRBJ2-6; v_gene: TRBV5-6; abundance: -; CDR3nt: TGTGCCAGCAGCTTTGTACAGGCCAGCTCTGGGGCCAACGTCCTGACTTTC; CDR3aa: CASSFVQASSGANVLTF
d_gene: TRBD1; j_gene: TRBJ1-5; v_gene: TRBV10-1; abundance: -; CDR3nt: TGCGCCAGCCAAGGACAGGGGGACCAGCCCCAGCATTTT; CDR3aa: CASQGQGDQPQHF
d_gene: -; j_gene: TRBJ2-7; v_gene: TRBV6-1; abundance: -; CDR3nt: TGTGCCAGCAGTGAAGAAGGGGCAGTCTACGAGCAGTACTTC; CDR3aa: CASSEEGAVYEQYF
d_gene: TRBD2; j_gene: TRBJ2-1; v_gene: TRBV5-1; abundance: -; CDR3nt: TGCGCCAGCAGCTTGGAAGGGACTAGCGGGAGTTACGTCAATGAGCAGTTCTTC; CDR3aa: CASSLEGTSGSYVNEQFF
d_gene: TRBD1; j_gene: TRBJ2-1; v_gene: TRBV5-1; abundance: -; CDR3nt: TGCGCCAGCAGCTTGGCGGCCGGGACAGGTCGGCATGAGCAGTTCTTC; CDR3aa: CASSLAAGTGRHEQFF
d_gene: -; j_gene: TRBJ1-5; v_gene: TRBV27; abundance: -; CDR3nt: TGTGCCAGCGGATCCGGAGGGGTTAGCAATCAGCCCCAGCATTTT; CDR3aa: CASGSGGVSNQPQHF
d_gene: TRBD1; j_gene: TRBJ1-4; v_gene: TRBV27; abundance: -; CDR3nt: TGTGCCAGCAGTTTCAGGGGGGAGATGATTGAAAAACTGTTTTTT; CDR3aa: CASSFRGEMIEKLFF
d_gene: TRBD1; j_gene: TRBJ2-7; v_gene: TRBV5-4; abundance: once; CDR3nt: TGTGCCAGCAGCGTAACAGGGGTAACCTACGAGCAGTACTTC; CDR3aa: CASSVTGVTYEQYF
d_gene: TRBD1; j_gene: TRBJ1-1; v_gene: TRBV5-1; abundance: -; CDR3nt: TGCGCCAGCAGCTCGGGGACAGGGGTATCGACTGAAGCTTTCTTT; CDR3aa: CASSSGTGVSTEAFF
d_gene: -; j_gene: TRBJ1-2; v_gene: TRBV30; abundance: -; CDR3nt: TGTGCCTGGAGTGGGCCATATGGCTACACCTTC; CDR3aa: CAWSGPYGYTF
d_gene: TRBD2; j_gene: TRBJ2-2; v_gene: TRBV9; abundance: -; CDR3nt: TGTGCCAGCAGCGTAGGTCGGGGGGGGCGAATTGCACTTATGGAGCTGTTTTTT; CDR3aa: CASSVGRGGRIALMELFF
d_gene: TRBD1; j_gene: TRBJ1-6; v_gene: TRBV6-6; abundance: -; CDR3nt: TGTGCCAGCCAGGGACAGGGGAATTCACCCCTCCACTTT; CDR3aa: CASQGQGNSPLHF
d_gene: -; j_gene: TRBJ2-7; v_gene: TRBV7-9; abundance: -; CDR3nt: TGTGCCAGCAGCTCCGGGACAAGGAGGTCCTACGAGCAGTACTTC; CDR3aa: CASSSGTRRSYEQYF
d_gene: TRBD2; j_gene: TRBJ2-5; v_gene: TRBV28; abundance: -; CDR3nt: TGTGCCAGCAGTCTGGGCCGGGGGGTCACGGAGACCCAGTACTTC; CDR3aa: CASSLGRGVTETQYF
d_gene: TRBD1; j_gene: TRBJ1-5; v_gene: TRBV5-8; abundance: -; CDR3nt: TGTGCCAGCAGCCCCCGGGACAGGGTATATCAGCCCCAGCATTTT; CDR3aa: CASSPRDRVYQPQHF
d_gene: TRBD1; j_gene: TRBJ1-2; v_gene: TRBV12-5; abundance: -; CDR3nt: TGTGCTATAGGGGACAGCGCCCAAATTAACTATGGCTACACCTTC; CDR3aa: CAIGDSAQINYGYTF
d_gene: TRBD2; j_gene: TRBJ2-7; v_gene: TRBV11-2; abundance: once; CDR3nt: TGTGCCAGCAGCTGGCCGGGAGGTACCTACGAGCAGTACTTC; CDR3aa: CASSWPGGTYEQYF
d_gene: TRBD2; j_gene: TRBJ2-7; v_gene: TRBV6-4; abundance: -; CDR3nt: TGTGCCAGCAGTGACTCGATTGGGACTAAGCAGTACTTC; CDR3aa: CASSDSIGTKQYF
d_gene: -; j_gene: TRBJ2-1; v_gene: TRBV5-4; abundance: -; CDR3nt: TGTGCCAGCAGCTTTACAGGGATGAATGAGCAGTTCTTC; CDR3aa: CASSFTGMNEQFF
d_gene: TRBD2; j_gene: TRBJ2-1; v_gene: TRBV6-5; abundance: -; CDR3nt: TGTGCCAGCAGTTACCGGACTAGCGGGAGCAATGAGCAGTTCTTC; CDR3aa: CASSYRTSGSNEQFF
d_gene: -; j_gene: TRBJ1-5; v_gene: TRBV5-1; abundance: -; CDR3nt: TGCGCCAGCAGCTTCGGGGGGGATAGCAATCAGCCCCAGCATTTT; CDR3aa: CASSFGGDSNQPQHF
d_gene: -; j_gene: TRBJ1-2; v_gene: TRBV30; abundance: -; CDR3nt: TGTGCCTGGGCAAGGGGGTTAGGCTATGGCTACACCTTC; CDR3aa: CAWARGLGYGYTF
d_gene: -; j_gene: TRBJ1-3; v_gene: TRBV18; abundance: -; CDR3nt: TGTGCCAGCTCACCTCCTACAGGGTCTCCTGGAAACACCATATATTTT; CDR3aa: CASSPPTGSPGNTIYF
d_gene: -; j_gene: TRBJ1-2; v_gene: TRBV9; abundance: -; CDR3nt: TGTGCCAGCAGCGGTCGTTTGGCGACATCCTATGGCTACACCTTC; CDR3aa: CASSGRLATSYGYTF
d_gene: TRBD1; j_gene: TRBJ2-3; v_gene: TRBV29-1; abundance: -; CDR3nt: TGCAGCGTTGAGGACAGGGGGCTCACAGATACGCAGTATTTT; CDR3aa: CSVEDRGLTDTQYF
d_gene: TRBD1; j_gene: TRBJ2-5; v_gene: TRBV9; abundance: -; CDR3nt: TGTGCCAGCAGCGTAGCGGGACAGGGGAGGGAGACCCAGTACTTC; CDR3aa: CASSVAGQGRETQYF
d_gene: TRBD1; j_gene: TRBJ2-5; v_gene: TRBV6-5; abundance: -; CDR3nt: TGTGCCAGCAGTTACGACAGGGCCCAGTACTTC; CDR3aa: CASSYDRAQYF
d_gene: -; j_gene: TRBJ2-6; v_gene: TRBV9; abundance: -; CDR3nt: TGTGCCAGCAGCCCCCTGGTCCTTATTAGCTCTGGGGCCAACGTCCTGACTTTC; CDR3aa: CASSPLVLISSGANVLTF
d_gene: TRBD2; j_gene: TRBJ2-7; v_gene: TRBV27; abundance: -; CDR3nt: TGTGCCAGCCGAGGACTAGCGGGAGGGTTTGTGGGAGAGCAGTACTTC; CDR3aa: CASRGLAGGFVGEQYF
d_gene: -; j_gene: TRBJ2-3; v_gene: TRBV10-3; abundance: -; CDR3nt: TGTGCCATCGGACAAGATACGCAGTATTTT; CDR3aa: CAIGQDTQYF
d_gene: -; j_gene: TRBJ2-7; v_gene: TRBV29-1; abundance: -; CDR3nt: TGCAGCGTTGAGGTCAGCTCCTACGAGCAGTACTTC; CDR3aa: CSVEVSSYEQYF
d_gene: TRBD1; j_gene: TRBJ1-1; v_gene: TRBV27; abundance: -; CDR3nt: TGTGCCAGCAGGATAACGGGACAGGGATCAAACACTGAAGCTTTCTTT; CDR3aa: CASRITGQGSNTEAFF
d_gene: -; j_gene: TRBJ1-2; v_gene: TRBV2; abundance: once; CDR3nt: TGTGCCAGCAGTGAAGGGGGACTCCCTAACTATGGCTACACCTTC; CDR3aa: CASSEGGLPNYGYTF
d_gene: TRBD1; j_gene: TRBJ1-5; v_gene: TRBV7-2; abundance: -; CDR3nt: TGTGCCAGCAGCTTAGAGGGACAGGACAATCAGCCCCAGCATTTT; CDR3aa: CASSLEGQDNQPQHF